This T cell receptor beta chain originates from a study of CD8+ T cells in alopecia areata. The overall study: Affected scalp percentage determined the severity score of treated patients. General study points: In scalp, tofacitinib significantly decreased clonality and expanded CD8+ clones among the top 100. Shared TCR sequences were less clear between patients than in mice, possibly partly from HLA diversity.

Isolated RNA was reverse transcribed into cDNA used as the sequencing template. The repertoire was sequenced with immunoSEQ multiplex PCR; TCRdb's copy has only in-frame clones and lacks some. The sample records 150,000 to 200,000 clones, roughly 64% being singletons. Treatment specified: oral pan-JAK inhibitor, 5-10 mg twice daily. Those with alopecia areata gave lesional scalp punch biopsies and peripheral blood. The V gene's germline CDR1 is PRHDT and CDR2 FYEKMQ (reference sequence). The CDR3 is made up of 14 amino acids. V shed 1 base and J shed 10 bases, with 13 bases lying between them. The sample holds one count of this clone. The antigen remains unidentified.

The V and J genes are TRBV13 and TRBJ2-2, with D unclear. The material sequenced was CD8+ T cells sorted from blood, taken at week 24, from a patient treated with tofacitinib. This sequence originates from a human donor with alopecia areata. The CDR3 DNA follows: TGTGCCAGCAGCTTAGTCGTCCGACATGAGGAGCTGTTTTTT. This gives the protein CASSLVVRHEELFF.